This T cell receptor (beta chain) was retrieved from a study of shared clonotypes between healthy human individuals. Background on the study: CD8 memory received one plate per donor, CD8 naive two, CD4 memory three and CD4 naive three.

To note about this clone: The same CDR3 also results from other DNA sequences found in this sample.

Terminally differentiated effector memory CD45RA+ cells were excluded by CCR7 positive selection of CD45RO-negative cells. The assay was immunoSEQ multiplex PCR, and TCRdb's table has in-frame clones only and misses some. The sample yields about 680,000 clones, 90% to 95% seen once. This sequence was found in a man between 25 and 39 years old in good health. Sequencing input: naive CD8+ T cells sorted from blood.

CDR3: CASSLVGETEAFF. In nucleotides, the CDR3 is TGTGCCAGCAGCTTGGTTGGGGAAACTGAAGCTTTCTTT. This chain links TRBV5-4 with TRBJ1-1; D is undetermined. The CDR3 runs 13 residues. Trimming shortened V by 0 bases and J by 5 bases, and 8 bases separated the two germline ends. CDR1 is SGHNT and CDR2 is YYREEE in the germline V gene (reference sequence).